This T cell receptor beta chain was sequenced for a study of shared clonotypes between healthy human individuals. Turning to this clone: Its antigen is undetermined.

CD45RO-negative CD8 cells positively selected for CCR7 made up the naive population, which excluded terminally differentiated effector memory CD45RA+ cells. Deep-level settings were used for running the assay. The table came from immunoSEQ multiplex PCR; TCRdb's copy has only in-frame clones and leaves some out. This table has 550,000 to 650,000 clones, 95% to 97% appearing once. Study-wide findings and caveats: Represented diversity (both genetic and exposure-history) was limited by the small number of donors.

V was pared by 3 bases and J by 4 bases, with 16 bases between. The CDR3 has 15 amino acids. Germline values: CDR1 SGHRS, CDR2 YFSETQ. Sequenced material: naive CD8+ T cells sorted from blood. J is TRBJ1-2 and V is TRBV5-1; weak D call: TRBD1 (5 bases). This TCR came from a woman in her twenties or thirties in good health. The chain's CDR3 is CASSSGDGVAYGYTF. Written as DNA, the CDR3 is TGCGCCAGCAGCTCGGGGGATGGGGTAGCCTATGGCTACACCTTC.